The next 17 T cell receptor beta chains were all read from a single sample in a study of T cell responses to AZD1222 COVID-19 vaccine. Measured with immunoSEQ multiplex PCR; TCRdb has only the in-frame clones, and not every one. Seen here are 110,000 to 150,000 clones, around 90% observed once, and the top ten hold approximately 1.5%. The sample here was peripheral blood, taken on day 0 of AZD1222 vaccination. Receptors were obtained from an adult in good health.

V and J are TRBV11-2 and TRBJ2-1; D may be TRBD2 (5 bases). The V end lost 4 bases, the J end lost 9 bases, and 13 bases lay between the germline ends. Germline assignment: CDR1 SGHAT and CDR2 FQNNGV. This CDR3 contains 13 residues. The CDR3 DNA follows: TGTGCCAGCAGCTCAAATCGAGAGGGTGAGCAGTTCTTC. Translating gives CASSSNREGEQFF.

The chain carries TRBV7-8 and TRBJ1-2; a weak D match, TRBD1 (5 bases). From germline, CDR1 is SGHVS and CDR2 FQNEAQ. Trimming cost V 5 bases and J 8 bases, with 24 bases left between them. The CDR3 covers 16 residues. CDR3 nucleotides: TGTGCCAGCAGCAAAAAAATAGACAGCCCTATTAGGGGCTACACCTTC. Protein: CASSKKIDSPIRGYTF.

The chain couples TRBV2 to TRBJ2-7; possibly TRBD2 for D (6 bases). The CDR3 loop spans 14 amino acids. CDR1 is SNHLY and CDR2 is FYNNEI in the germline V gene. V gave up 3 bases and J gave up 3 bases, with 12 bases separating them. The CDR3 nucleotides are TGTGCCAGCAGTGAGGGAGGTTCCCTCTACGAGCAGTACTTC. As protein: CASSEGGSLYEQYF. Supplemented by reference TRBV2 and TRBJ2-7, the full variable domain reads EPEVTQTPSHQVTQMGQEVILRCVPISNHLYFYWYRQILGQKVEFLVSFYNNEISEKSEIFDDQFSVERPDGSNFTLKIRSTKLEDSAMYFCASSEGGSLYEQYFGPGTRLTVT.

This clone was detected once. The V call is TRBV28, the J call TRBJ2-5; 7 bases match TRBD2. V trimming: 6 bases; J trimming: 2 bases; junction bases outside the gene matches: 9. The CDR3 is 15 residues long. In germline, CDR1 is MDHEN, CDR2 SYDVKM. Here the CDR3 reads CASRGLKRGQETQYF. The DNA of the CDR3 is TGTGCCAGCAGGGGACTAAAGAGAGGACAAGAGACCCAGTACTTC.

V and J are TRBV3-1 (or the pseudogene TRBV3-2) and TRBJ1-1; no definite D call. The CDR3 covers 13 residues. V was pared by 1 base and J by 5 bases, with 8 bases between. Per the germline V gene, CDR1 is LGHDT and CDR2 is YNNKEL (reference sequence). The CDR3 here is CASSQASITEAFF. CDR3 DNA sequence: TGTGCCAGCAGCCAAGCCTCGATAACTGAAGCTTTCTTT.

The V and J genes are TRBV10-2 and TRBJ2-7; no clear D. Trimming cost V 1 base and J 7 bases, with 5 bases left between them. There are 11 residues in the CDR3. Germline V lookup: CDR1 WSHSY, CDR2 SAAADI. CDR3 amino acids: CASSELREQYF. CDR3 coding DNA: TGCGCCAGCAGTGAGTTGAGGGAGCAGTACTTC.

This chain links TRBV27 with TRBJ1-4; D is uncertain. With 3 bases removed from V and 4 bases from J, the gap between germline ends came to 9 bases. The CDR3 is made up of 14 amino acids. Germline lookup yields CDR1 MNHEY and CDR2 SMNVEV (reference sequence). This CDR3 reads CASSFGRFNEKLFF. The CDR3 DNA reads TGTGCCAGCAGTTTTGGGCGGTTTAATGAAAAACTGTTTTTT.

The CDR3 spells CASSRDSSTYTEAFF. In DNA form, the CDR3 reads TGTGCCAGCAGCCGGGACAGCTCAACATACACTGAAGCTTTCTTT. The chain joins TRBV11-3 to TRBJ1-1; 7 bases are shared with TRBD1. Germline V gene data show CDR1 as SGHNT and CDR2 as YENEEA. The CDR3 is made up of 15 amino acids. Trimming took 5 bases from V and 3 from J; bases not matched to a gene: 9.

This chain connects TRBV28 to TRBJ2-1; 8 bases fit TRBD1. The CDR3 runs 16 residues. V was pared by 8 bases and J by 6 bases, with 15 bases of the junction left unmatched. Germline V lookup: CDR1 MDHEN, CDR2 SYDVKM. The CDR3 nucleotides read TGTGCCAGCGGGAGTACCTGGACAGGGAAAGGCAATGAGCAGTTCTTC. Residues: CASGSTWTGKGNEQFF.

The genes are TRBV28 and TRBJ2-2, with D possibly called TRBD1 or TRBD2 (5 bases each). The V gene's germline CDR1 is MDHEN and CDR2 SYDVKM. Between the trimmed V and J ends, which lost 5 bases and 8 bases, there was a span of 18 bases. The CDR3 is 15 amino acids. This CDR3 is CASSPRGEIGGELFF. Here the CDR3 DNA reads TGTGCCAGCAGTCCCCGGGGCGAGATTGGAGGGGAGCTGTTTTTT.

The chain links TRBV28 to TRBJ1-1; D is possibly TRBD1 (6 bases). This CDR3 has 12 residues. The V gene's germline CDR1 is MDHEN and CDR2 SYDVKM. V was trimmed by 6 bases and J by 10 bases, leaving 15 bases between them. The CDR3 coding sequence is TGTGCCAGCAGCCGAGGGGGACGCGGAGCTTTCTTT. Translation gives CASSRGGRGAFF.

CDR3 nucleotide sequence: TGTGCCAGCAGCTTAATGTGGAACACTGAAGCTTTCTTT. This codes for CASSLMWNTEAFF. The chain recombines TRBV7-3 with TRBJ1-1; D gene ambiguous. Between the trimmed V and J ends, which lost 1 base and 1 base, there was a span of 4 bases. Looked up from germline, CDR1 is SGHTA and CDR2 is FQGTGA. This CDR3 region has 13 residues.

V gene TRBV10-3 combines with J gene TRBJ1-1; D is possibly TRBD1 (5 bases). CDR3 size: 12 residues. In germline, CDR1 is ENHRY, CDR2 SYGVKD. CDR3 residues: CATGTGNTEAFF. In nucleotides, the CDR3 is TGTGCGACCGGGACGGGGAACACTGAAGCTTTCTTT.

The V and J genes are TRBV18 and TRBJ1-2; unclear D gene. The CDR3 loop spans 14 amino acids. From germline, CDR1 is KGHSH and CDR2 LQKENI. The V gene lost 2 bases and the J gene lost 2 bases, with 9 bases spanning the gap. In DNA form, the CDR3 reads TGTGCCAGCTCACCAACCGGGAAGAACTATGGCTACACCTTC. Amino acids: CASSPTGKNYGYTF.

This clone came up a few times. The CDR3 protein is CASSSGLAGVQEQFF. The CDR3 DNA reads as TGTGCCAGCAGTTCGGGACTAGCGGGAGTACAGGAGCAGTTCTTC. The chain combines TRBV6-5 with TRBJ2-1; 14 bases are shared with TRBD2. After removal of 4 bases from V and 10 bases from J, the junction contained 6 bases not matched to a gene. CDR1 is MNHEY, CDR2 SVGAGI, per germline. The CDR3 extends over 15 amino acids.

The chain is built from TRBV30 and TRBJ1-2; weak D call: TRBD1 (5 bases). The germline V gene has CDR1 GTSNPN and CDR2 SVGIG (reference sequence). The CDR3 is made up of 15 amino acids. The V gene lost 1 base and the J gene lost 8 bases, with 20 bases spanning the gap. As DNA, the CDR3 is TGTGCCTGGAGTGGGGGGTCCCGGACCACGGAGGGCTACACCTTC. Its translation is CAWSGGSRTTEGYTF.

V gene TRBV30 combines with J gene TRBJ1-5; D is unclear. CDR3 length: 13 residues. Trimming shortened V by 0 bases and J by 4 bases, and 7 bases separated the two germline ends. Germline-derived CDR1 and CDR2 are GTSNPN and SVGIG (reference sequence). CDR3 DNA: TGTGCCTGGAGTGTTCTTCGTAATCAGCCCCAGCATTTT. Translating it yields CAWSVLRNQPQHF.